Presented here are 9 T cell receptor beta chains from one specimen sequenced in a study of post-analysis software for immune sequencing data (dated by TCRdb to between 2014 and 2016). Results the study describes overall, beyond this receptor: Significantly higher frequencies in patients than in controls were found for about five TRBV segments, including TRBV5-6, TRBV5-1 and TRBV20-1.

The library was obtained by PCR. Sequencing used an Illumina HiSeq 2500. Unique molecular identifiers were incorporated into TCR beta cDNA libraries to reduce PCR and sequencing biases. Clones were called with MiXCR by TCRdb after fastp trimmed the public reads at Q25, and only in-frame beta chains were retained. Records with the same CDR3 protein are collapsed into one entry carrying the most frequent genes and DNA. This sample has some 690,000 distinct CDR3 sequences in its table, and 25% to 30% of those were observed once. The ten largest account for roughly 0.54% of the sample. These receptors have no known antigen. The sequenced sample consisted of blood. Every receptor here comes from a girl aged 5-17 years with multiple sclerosis.

J is TRBJ2-3 and V is TRBV6-5; TRBD2 aligns across 12 bases. From germline, CDR1 is MNHEY and CDR2 SVGAGI. The CDR3 is 17 residues long. J gave up 4 bases and V 4 bases, and 9 bases lay outside the gene matches. The CDR3 DNA follows: TGTGCCAGCAGTTCCAGACCCCTAGCGGGGGGGTCAGATACGCAGTATTTT. It is translated as CASSSRPLAGGSDTQYF.

V gene TRBV6-6 combines with J gene TRBJ1-1; D is ambiguous. Trimming stripped 6 bases from V and 1 base from J, with 12 bases between. CDR1 and CDR2 (germline): MNHNY, SVGAGI (reference sequence). The CDR3 extends over 14 amino acids. In nucleotides, the CDR3 is TGTGCCAGCAGCCCAACCCGCCCGAACACTGAAGCTTTCTTT. Translated: CASSPTRPNTEAFF.

This clonotype was detected only a few times. This chain links TRBV5-1 with TRBJ2-5; no reliable D call. Trimming took 0 bases from V and 5 from J, leaving 11 bases between them. The germline gives CDR1 SGHRS, CDR2 YFSETQ. The CDR3 sequence is 14 residues long. The CDR3, as DNA: TGCGCCAGCAGCTTGGACTGGTTGCGGGAGACCCAGTACTTC. Translating it yields CASSLDWLRETQYF.

This chain joins TRBV12-3 or TRBV12-4 and TRBJ1-2; D ambiguous. Trimming left V 3 bases short and J 4 bases short, with 9 bases between. This CDR3 has 13 amino acids. The CDR3 DNA sequence: TGTGCCAGCAGTTTCGGGGAGGGCTATGGCTACACCTTC. Translating gives CASSFGEGYGYTF.

This clonotype has more than one count but fewer than ten. In DNA form, the CDR3 reads TGTGCCAGCTCACCGGGACAGGGAACGGATTCCTACGAGCAGTACTTC. This gives the protein CASSPGQGTDSYEQYF. The chain uses TRBV18 and TRBJ2-7; 9 bases fit TRBD1. This CDR3 is 16 amino acids long. Germline-derived CDR1 and CDR2 are KGHSH and LQKENI. Trimming at V came to 3 bases and at J to 1 base, leaving 7 bases not matched to a gene.

J is TRBJ2-7 and V is TRBV29-1, with 11 positions matching TRBD1. The CDR3 has 14 residues. Germline CDR1 and CDR2: SQVTM and ANQGSEA. Losses at the gene ends were 4 bases for V and 5 bases for J; bases not matched to a gene: 7. The CDR3 is CSVGRTGGLHEQYF. Written as DNA, the CDR3 is TGCAGCGTTGGTCGGACAGGGGGCCTGCACGAGCAGTACTTC.

The chain carries TRBV7-8 and TRBJ2-7; D might be TRBD1 (5 bases). V was clipped by 3 bases and J by 4 bases, with 19 bases between them. The CDR3 spans 16 residues. CDR1 is SGHVS, CDR2 FQNEAQ, per germline. This CDR3 is CASSLVGAVAGYEQYF. The DNA for the CDR3 is TGTGCCAGCAGCTTGGTAGGGGCAGTGGCTGGTTACGAGCAGTACTTC. The complete variable domain, with remaining parts taken from reference TRBV7-8 and TRBJ2-7, reads GAGVSQSPRYKVAKRGQDVALRCDPISGHVSLFWYQQALGQGPEFLTYFQNEAQLDKSGLPSDRFFAERPEGSVSTLKIQRTQQEDSAVYLCASSLVGAVAGYEQYFGPGTRLTVT.

This clonotype has just a few counts. The rearrangement joins TRBV20-1 to TRBJ2-5; 7 bases line up with TRBD2. The germline gives CDR1 DFQATT, CDR2 SNEGSKA (reference sequence). With 3 bases clipped from V and 1 base from J, the junction kept 8 bases outside the gene matches. This CDR3 has 15 residues. The CDR3 nucleotides read TGCAGTGCTAGTCTGTGGGGGGGTCCCCAAGAGACCCAGTACTTC. It encodes CSASLWGGPQETQYF.

This clonotype has a handful of counts. V gene TRBV6-1 combines with J gene TRBJ2-1; D is unclear. Germline lookup yields CDR1 MNHNS and CDR2 SASEGT. V was shortened by 6 bases and J by 5 bases, with 14 bases between the two germline ends. This CDR3 has 14 residues. DNA for the CDR3: TGTGCCAGCAGGGATTTTACAGAGCACAATGAGCAGTTCTTC. It translates to CASRDFTEHNEQFF.